Presented here are 32 T cell receptor beta chains from one specimen sequenced in a study of T-cell reconstitution after alpha-beta-depleted transplantation in children. Unique molecular identifiers featured in how the TCRbeta library was prepared. TCRdb ran MiXCR on the PCR reads and lists one entry per CDR3 protein. The table lists some 120,000 distinct CDR3 sequences, roughly 23% of them singletons. The sample consisted of PBMCs, mostly from graft donor cells, taken 180 days after TCRalphabeta/CD19-depleted stem cell transplant. The receptors come from a male patient aged 2 to 9 who had a stem cell transplant for chronic granulomatous disease, so the T cells may come from the graft donor.

V gene TRBV15 combines with J gene TRBJ2-3; possibly TRBD2 for D (6 bases). This CDR3 has 15 residues. The V end lost 4 bases, the J end lost 5 bases, and 16 bases lay between the germline ends. In germline, CDR1 is LNHNV, CDR2 YYDKDF (reference sequence). The CDR3 coding sequence is TGTGCCACCAGCACCCGGCCGGGGGAGATAGATACGCAGTATTTT. Residues: CATSTRPGEIDTQYF.

The chain links TRBV12-3 or TRBV12-4 to TRBJ1-1, with D possibly matching TRBD1 (5 bases). V was trimmed by 7 bases and J by 0 bases, leaving 15 bases between them. CDR3 length: 15 amino acids. The CDR3 reads CASTQSGPMNTEAFF. DNA for the CDR3: TGTGCCAGCACCCAGTCAGGGCCCATGAACACTGAAGCTTTCTTT.

The chain links TRBV29-1 to TRBJ2-7; 15 nucleotides line up with TRBD2. The CDR3 totals 15 residues. J gave up 6 bases and V 5 bases, and 8 bases lay outside the gene matches. CDR1 and CDR2 from the germline V gene are SQVTM and ANQGSEA. The CDR3 DNA sequence: TGCAGCGTTATATTGAAGGGACTAGCGGGAGGCGAGCAGTACTTC. This translates into CSVILKGLAGGEQYF.

This clonotype was seen repeatedly, ten times or more. The chain carries TRBV14 and TRBJ2-7; D possibly matches TRBD1 or TRBD2 (5 bases each). Looked up from germline, CDR1 is SGHDN and CDR2 is FVKESK. The CDR3 has 14 amino acids. V was cut by 0 bases and J by 7 bases, with 13 bases left in between. The CDR3 DNA follows: TGTGCCAGCAGCCAAGATCTCACGGGGCGAGAGCAGTACTTC. This encodes CASSQDLTGREQYF.

This clonotype was counted ten times or more. The chain joins TRBV29-1 to TRBJ2-7; the D gene could be TRBD1 or TRBD2 (5 bases each). V lost 1 base to trimming and J lost 2 bases, with 9 bases between them. The CDR3 is 13 amino acids. Per the germline V gene, CDR1 is SQVTM and CDR2 is ANQGSEA. This CDR3 is CSVEGRTTYEQYF. The CDR3 DNA follows: TGCAGCGTTGAAGGGAGGACAACCTACGAGCAGTACTTC.

This clonotype was observed a handful of times. The rearrangement links TRBV12-3 or TRBV12-4 to TRBJ2-1; D may be TRBD1 or TRBD2 (6 bases each). V lost 1 base and J 4 bases, leaving 14 bases between the germline ends. The CDR3 extends over 16 amino acids. CDR3 bases: TGTGCCAGCAGTTTAGATTGGGGGGCAGTATACAATGAGCAGTTCTTC. Translation gives CASSLDWGAVYNEQFF.

This clonotype was seen ten or more times. V and J are TRBV12-3 or TRBV12-4 and TRBJ2-1; D is ambiguous. Trimming removed 3 bases from V and 7 bases from J, with 7 bases in between. CDR3 size: 12 residues. This chain's CDR3 is CASSFWANEQFF. The CDR3 coding sequence is TGTGCCAGCAGTTTCTGGGCGAATGAGCAGTTCTTC.

The chain carries TRBV28 and TRBJ2-3; D gene unclear. Germline CDR1 is MDHEN and CDR2 is SYDVKM. V was shortened by 1 base and J by 4 bases, with 15 bases between the two germline ends. This CDR3 comprises 16 residues. The CDR3 reads CASSLYTGVEADTQYF. The CDR3 DNA reads TGTGCCAGCAGTTTATATACTGGGGTCGAGGCAGATACGCAGTATTTT.

This sequence joins TRBV5-1 and TRBJ2-1; 10 bases are a match to TRBD2. After removal of 5 bases from V and 9 bases from J, the junction contained 5 bases not matched to a gene. The CDR3 is 13 residues long. Germline lookup yields CDR1 SGHRS and CDR2 YFSETQ. In nucleotides, the CDR3 is TGCGCCAGCAGGGCTAGCGGGAGTAGTGAGCAGTTCTTC. Translation: CASRASGSSEQFF.

This chain uses TRBV6-1 with TRBJ2-1; D gene unclear. The ends were cut back, 4 bases at V and 10 bases at J, with 5 bases in the middle. This CDR3 contains 10 residues. CDR1 and CDR2 (germline): MNHNS, SASEGT. CDR3 sequence reads: CASSGKEQFF. The CDR3 DNA is TGTGCCAGCAGTGGCAAGGAGCAGTTCTTC.

The chain joins TRBV27 to TRBJ2-7, with D unresolved. CDR1 and CDR2 (germline): MNHEY, SMNVEV (reference sequence). With 8 bases removed from V and 3 bases from J, the gap between germline ends came to 5 bases. This CDR3 is 10 amino acids long. The CDR3 coding sequence is TGTGCCAGCGGATTCTACGAGCAGTACTTC. This codes for CASGFYEQYF.

The chain carries TRBV20-1 and TRBJ1-1; TRBD1 is a possible D gene (5 bases). This CDR3 has 15 residues. Germline V gene lookup returns CDR1 DFQATT and CDR2 SNEGSKA (reference sequence). Trimming took 6 bases from V and 1 from J, leaving 18 bases between them. As DNA, the CDR3 is TGCAGTGCCTCCGGGACCCTTATGGGGAACACTGAAGCTTTCTTT. Its translation is CSASGTLMGNTEAFF.

The chain is built from TRBV9 and TRBJ2-3; 9 positions match TRBD2. This CDR3 spans 17 amino acids. V lost 0 bases to trimming and J lost 2 bases; unmatched junction nucleotides: 7. The germline V gene has CDR1 SGDLS and CDR2 YYNGEE. The CDR3 loop reads CASSVDRASGNTDTQYF. CDR3 DNA sequence: TGTGCCAGCAGCGTAGATCGGGCTAGCGGGAACACAGATACGCAGTATTTT.

CDR3 in amino acids: CASSDGHLAKNIQYF. In nucleotides, the CDR3 is TGTGCCAGCAGTGATGGACATCTAGCCAAAAACATTCAGTACTTC. The chain combines TRBV6-1 with TRBJ2-4, with D perhaps TRBD1 (5 bases). Germline-derived CDR1 and CDR2 are MNHNS and SASEGT. V was trimmed by 3 bases and J by 0 bases, leaving 9 bases between them. The CDR3 contains 15 residues.

This clonotype was counted ten times or more. V is TRBV12-3 or TRBV12-4 and J is TRBJ2-1; perhaps TRBD2 as D (6 bases). This CDR3 has 15 residues. V was trimmed by 3 bases and J by 5 bases, leaving 14 bases between them. The CDR3 sequence: CASSFHTGANNEQFF. The CDR3 DNA reads as TGTGCCAGCAGTTTCCACACGGGAGCCAACAATGAGCAGTTCTTC.

This chain uses TRBV7-8 with TRBJ2-5; weak D call: TRBD2 (7 bases). Germline CDR1 reads SGHVS; CDR2 reads FQNEAQ. CDR3 size: 17 residues. V shed 1 base and J shed 4 bases, with 19 bases lying between them. The CDR3 sequence is CASSLDVFWGGGETQYF. As DNA, the CDR3 is TGTGCCAGCAGCTTAGACGTGTTCTGGGGGGGCGGAGAGACCCAGTACTTC.

This clonotype was seen at least ten times. The V gene is TRBV4-3, the J gene TRBJ2-2, with 7 bases fitting TRBD1. This CDR3 region has 18 residues. Germline CDR1 reads LGHNA; CDR2 reads YSLEER. V shed 6 bases, J shed 5 bases, and the junction held 18 bases outside the gene matches. CDR3 region: CASRWTGQQPVETGELFF. CDR3 DNA: TGCGCCAGCAGGTGGACGGGACAGCAGCCTGTGGAAACCGGGGAGCTGTTTTTT.

J is TRBJ2-7 and V is TRBV6-5; TRBD1 matches at 10 bases. The J segment lost 6 bases and the V segment lost 0 bases, leaving 5 bases of the junction unmatched. The CDR3 extends over 15 amino acids. Germline V gene sequence: CDR1 MNHEY, CDR2 SVGAGI. CDR3 sequence reads: CASSYSRTGGGEQYF. In DNA form, the CDR3 reads TGTGCCAGCAGTTACTCTAGGACAGGGGGTGGCGAGCAGTACTTC.

This clonotype has a count of ten or more. The chain couples TRBV12-3 or TRBV12-4 to TRBJ1-1; D gene uncertain. V lost 3 bases, J lost 0 bases, and 5 bases lay in between. The CDR3 is 13 amino acids. The CDR3 spells CASSFGMNTEAFF. CDR3 sequence (DNA): TGTGCCAGCAGTTTTGGGATGAACACTGAAGCTTTCTTT.

This clonotype appeared many times. The chain is built from TRBV20-1 and TRBJ2-4; unclear D gene. The CDR3 runs to 14 residues. Germline V gene sequence: CDR1 DFQATT, CDR2 SNEGSKA (reference sequence). V shed 6 bases and J shed 0 bases, with 12 bases lying between them. The CDR3 sequence: CSADLDVAKNIQYF. The CDR3 DNA sequence: TGCAGTGCCGACTTAGATGTAGCCAAAAACATTCAGTACTTC.

This sequence joins TRBV19 and TRBJ2-5; TRBD2 matches 7 bases. The CDR3 has 15 residues. CDR1 and CDR2 (germline): LNHDA, SQIVND (reference sequence). J was trimmed by 2 bases and V by 4 bases; bases with no gene match: 7. CDR3 sequence: CASSTRLARQETQYF. DNA for the CDR3: TGTGCCAGTAGTACCCGACTAGCAAGGCAAGAGACCCAGTACTTC.

The V and J genes are TRBV9 and TRBJ2-7; 7 bases line up with TRBD1. With 0 bases clipped from V and 0 bases from J, the junction kept 3 bases outside the gene matches. This CDR3 contains 15 residues. Germline assignment: CDR1 SGDLS and CDR2 YYNGEE. The chain's CDR3 is CASSVAAGGSYEQYF. CDR3 DNA: TGTGCCAGCAGCGTAGCGGCAGGGGGCTCCTACGAGCAGTACTTC. Filled out from reference TRBV9 and TRBJ2-7, the complete variable domain reads DSGVTQTPKHLITATGQRVTLRCSPRSGDLSVYWYQQSLDQGLQFLIQYYNGEERAKGNILERFSAQQFPDLHSELNLSSLELGDSALYFCASSVAAGGSYEQYFGPGTRLTVT.

This clonotype was observed a few times. The chain couples TRBV5-1 to TRBJ2-2, with 12 nucleotides matching TRBD2. The CDR3 has 18 residues. Germline-derived CDR1 and CDR2 are SGHRS and YFSETQ. V trimming: 1 base; J trimming: 4 bases; junction bases outside the gene matches: 8. The CDR3 DNA reads as TGCGCCAGCAGCTTGACACTAGCGGGAGGTCTCGCCACCGGGGAGCTGTTTTTT. This translates into CASSLTLAGGLATGELFF.

This chain uses TRBV20-1 with TRBJ2-7; D gene ambiguous. The CDR3 runs to 13 residues. CDR1 and CDR2 from the germline V gene are DFQATT and SNEGSKA (reference sequence). V gave up 0 bases and J gave up 7 bases, with 13 bases separating them. Here the CDR3 DNA reads TGCAGTGCTAGAGATCTTACAACACCTGAGCAGTACTTC. Residues: CSARDLTTPEQYF.

This clonotype was found a few times. The chain employs TRBV29-1 and TRBJ2-5; the D is unclear. Trimming stripped 2 bases from V and 4 bases from J, with 8 bases between. Germline-derived CDR1 and CDR2 are SQVTM and ANQGSEA. This CDR3 comprises 12 residues. CDR3 DNA: TGCAGCGTTGAACGATATCCAGAGACCCAGTACTTC. Translating it yields CSVERYPETQYF.

The rearrangement links TRBV20-1 to TRBJ2-7; 15 bases are a match to TRBD2. This CDR3 region has 17 residues. CDR1 is DFQATT, CDR2 SNEGSKA, per germline (reference sequence). V lost 6 bases and J lost 0; bases outside the gene matches: 9. CDR3 nucleotides: TGCAGTGCACCGGGACTAGCGGGAGGCATGAGCTCCTACGAGCAGTACTTC. Protein product: CSAPGLAGGMSSYEQYF.

This clonotype was detected only once. The V and J genes are TRBV15 and TRBJ2-4; D is ambiguous. The V end was cut by 3 bases, the J end by 0 bases, with 6 bases between. Germline loops: CDR1 LNHNV, CDR2 YYDKDF (reference sequence). CDR3 length: 14 amino acids. Written as DNA, the CDR3 is TGTGCCACCAGCAGTTTAGGAGCCAAAAACATTCAGTACTTC. It codes for CATSSLGAKNIQYF.

The rearrangement uses TRBV7-2 and TRBJ2-3, with D unclear. V was clipped by 10 bases and J by 4 bases, with 12 bases between them. Per the germline V gene, CDR1 is SGHTA and CDR2 is FQGNSA. The CDR3 covers 12 residues. The CDR3 DNA reads TGTGCCACCTCCGCTAACGCAGATACGCAGTATTTT. It specifies CATSANADTQYF.

In its sample, this clonotype was seen a few times. The chain links TRBV20-1 to TRBJ2-5; D ambiguous. Looked up from germline, CDR1 is DFQATT and CDR2 is SNEGSKA (reference sequence). The CDR3 consists of 12 residues. V shed 2 bases and J shed 2 bases, with 6 bases lying between them. Written as DNA, the CDR3 is TGCAGTGCTAGATCATGGCAAGAGACCCAGTACTTC. Translating it yields CSARSWQETQYF.

The J gene is TRBJ2-5, the V gene TRBV7-2; 11 nucleotides align to TRBD2. V lost 5 bases and J lost 7; bases outside the gene matches: 3. Germline CDR1 SGHTA, CDR2 FQGNSA. This CDR3 has 13 residues. Here the CDR3 reads CASSLGLAGTQYF. CDR3 sequence (DNA): TGTGCCAGCAGCCTCGGACTAGCGGGGACCCAGTACTTC.

This clonotype appeared many times. The genes are TRBV12-3 or TRBV12-4 and TRBJ2-7; D is perhaps TRBD2 (6 bases). Deletions cut 5 bases from V and 4 bases from J, with 18 bases between. This CDR3 spans 15 amino acids. The CDR3 reads CASSPPGTPNYEQYF. The CDR3 DNA reads as TGTGCCAGCAGTCCCCCCGGGACTCCCAATTACGAGCAGTACTTC.

J is TRBJ2-3 and V is TRBV29-1, with 11 bases fitting TRBD2. Germline V gene sequence: CDR1 SQVTM, CDR2 ANQGSEA. V lost 3 bases and J lost 4; bases outside the gene matches: 3. This CDR3 contains 14 residues. Here the CDR3 reads CSVDTSGSADTQYF. CDR3 nucleotide sequence: TGCAGCGTTGATACTAGCGGGAGCGCAGATACGCAGTATTTT.